The following is a T cell receptor beta chain sequence with its context. As yet, its antigen is unknown. CDR3 length equals 14 residues. CDR1 and CDR2 from the germline V gene are SGHRS and YFSETQ. Trimming took off 0 bases at V and 2 bases at J, with 9 bases between the two ends. The data are from a study of T cell responses to AZD1222 COVID-19 vaccine. The method was immunoSEQ multiplex PCR; TCRdb's version includes in-frame clones alone and lacks a portion of them. The sample includes 150,000 or so clones, nearly 95% seen only once; the top ten take around 5%. Findings and limits, study-wide: Spike-specific TCR repertoires showed rising breadth and depth after two AZD1222 doses. Among vaccine-associated CD4 TCRs, coverage spanned spike, with dominance at 160-218 and 743-854.

This specimen was peripheral blood, taken on day 0 of AZD1222 vaccination. This TCR was sampled from an adult in good health. J is TRBJ2-7 and V is TRBV5-1; D is tentatively TRBD1 or TRBD2 (6 bases each). CDR3 in DNA: TGCGCCAGCAGCTTGGCGGGGGCAACCTACGAGCAGTACTTC. Translating gives CASSLAGATYEQYF.